The subject of this entry is one T cell receptor (beta chain). Repertoires were generated with immunoSEQ multiplex PCR, while TCRdb's copy carries only in-frame clones and drops some. The table lists around 80,000 clones, approximately 85% of them singletons. The record originates from a study of blood T cell repertoires in COVID-19. The receptor was isolated from a man aged 50 to 60 with COVID-19, enrolled during active disease. Sequencing used peripheral blood.

The CDR3 DNA reads as TGTGCCAGCAGCCAGGGGGCAGGGTCGCTGAACACTGAAGCTTTCTTT. This gives the protein CASSQGAGSLNTEAFF. V gene TRBV7-9 combines with J gene TRBJ1-1; 8 positions match TRBD1. V lost 5 bases and J lost 0; bases outside the gene matches: 8. Germline V gene data show CDR1 as SEHNR and CDR2 as FQNEAQ (reference sequence). The CDR3 contains 16 residues.